A selection of T cell receptor beta chains follows, all from one sample in a study of cytomegalovirus exposure and HLA in healthy donors. Measured with immunoSEQ multiplex PCR; TCRdb has only the in-frame clones, and not every one. The repertoire holds under 200,000 clones, with over 65% as singletons. Input material: PBMCs. These receptors were obtained from a woman in her thirties or forties in good health and CMV-seronegative. CDR3s leave out the opening cysteine and the closing phenylalanine or tryptophan.

v_gene,j_gene,CDR3aa
TRBV4-1,TRBJ1-2,ASSQELRGMPYYGYT
TRBV5-1,TRBJ1-4,ASSGADNEKLF
TRBV27,TRBJ1-2,ASKEYRGKVYGYT
TRBV11-3,TRBJ2-1,ASSLSGGPRNEQF
TRBV6-5,TRBJ1-1,ASSRTGGLAEAF
TRBV29-1,TRBJ1-1,SVGQKGARTEAF
TRBV2,TRBJ1-1,ASNRGTEAF
TRBV11-3,TRBJ2-1,ASSKGTSPSYNEQF
TRBV5-8,TRBJ2-3,ASSLSSGYRTDTQY
TRBV14,TRBJ2-7,ASSQDDIQGAYEQY
TRBV5-1,TRBJ1-1,ASSFRGIREAF
TRBV10-3,TRBJ1-6,AISPGLNNSPLH
TRBV6-1,TRBJ1-6,ASSDAQHNSPLH
TRBV9,TRBJ1-1,ASSGRTGGSTEAF
TRBV10-3,TRBJ1-4,AISPRGEKLF
TRBV10-1,TRBJ2-3,ASSGTTSGYTDTQY
TRBV6-5,TRBJ1-5,ASRDRGRNQPQH
TRBV19,TRBJ2-5,ASSMGNQETQY
TRBV13,TRBJ2-2,ASSLDPGQSGELF
TRBV4-2,TRBJ2-7,ASSQGVRTRRTEQY
TRBV6-5,TRBJ1-1,ATLSQGNTEAF
TRBV6-6,TRBJ1-5,ASSTGTVNQPQH
TRBV5-1,TRBJ1-2,ASSAQGQGNGYT
TRBV27,TRBJ2-7,ASSHGQGIYEQY
TRBV29-1,TRBJ2-2,SVLSDRATGELF
TRBV6-1,TRBJ2-1,ASSEEAGGRSYNEQF
TRBV5-1,TRBJ1-1,ASQLTRAPGNTEAF
TRBV6-1,TRBJ1-6,ASRGSGNSPLH
TRBV7-9,TRBJ2-5,ASSLGSRSETQY
TRBV2,TRBJ2-3,ASSDKRGTDTQY